This T cell receptor (beta chain) was identified during a study of shared clonotypes between healthy human individuals. Findings of the study overall: How much donors shared clonotypes was expected to be affected by sequencing depth. Rarefaction showed that sequencing of sorted subsets was incomplete (despite large depth).

Donors were Caucasian adults residing in Nashville, Tennessee, USA. The V end lost 0 bases, the J end lost 8 bases, and 10 bases lay between the germline ends. Germline V gene lookup returns CDR1 MNHNY and CDR2 SVGAGI (reference sequence). CDR3 length equals 13 residues. As concerns this clone: The antigen remains undetermined. The sample carries other DNA sequences with the same CDR3.

TCRdb's table, derived via immunoSEQ multiplex PCR, lists solely in-frame clones and lacks some. In the table there are millions of clones, around nine tenths of which are singletons. The sample taken for sequencing was naive CD4+ T cells sorted from blood. Stated subset: CD45RA+ positively selected. The receptor comes from a young man in good health. V usage is TRBV6-6 and J usage is TRBJ1-2; D is uncertain. The CDR3 reads CASSYSGTGGYTF. In DNA, the CDR3 is TGTGCCAGCAGTTACTCGGGAACGGGGGGCTACACCTTC.